This entry lists 32 T cell receptor beta chains sequenced from one sample in a study of graft-versus-host responses after intestinal transplantation. Profiling relied on immunoSEQ multiplex PCR, and the TCRdb table lists in-frame clones only, not all of them. Of 8,500 to 11,000 clones in the sample, 31% are singletons; the top ten hold 5.3%. Sequences were derived from alloreactive CD4+ T cells from a mixed lymphocyte reaction culture, sampled before transplantation. As to subset: CFSE-low proliferating T cells sorted from approximately 6-day pre-transplant mixed lymphocyte reaction (GvH or HvG direction). These receptors all stem from a human patient who was an organ donor for intestinal transplantation.

This clone was counted only a few times. This chain joins TRBV5-4 and TRBJ2-5; D ambiguous. Germline V gives CDR1 SGHNT, CDR2 YYREEE (reference sequence). V gave up 1 base and J gave up 5 bases, with 3 bases separating them. This CDR3 has 11 amino acids. The CDR3 DNA is TGTGCCAGCAGCTTGTCGGAGACCCAGTACTTC. Protein: CASSLSETQYF.

The gene calls are TRBV5-5 and TRBJ2-7; TRBD1 aligns across 8 bases. CDR3 length: 13 amino acids. Germline CDR1 and CDR2: SGHKS and YYEKEE (reference sequence). J was trimmed by 2 bases and V by 2 bases; bases with no gene match: 0. The chain's CDR3 is CASSLQGAYEQYF. CDR3 bases: TGTGCCAGCAGCTTACAGGGGGCCTACGAGCAGTACTTC.

By frequency in the sample, this clone is medium-sized (0.01 to 0.1%). The chain is built from TRBV9 and TRBJ1-1; 9 positions agree with TRBD1. The CDR3 is made up of 14 amino acids. Trimming took 3 bases from V and 3 from J; bases not matched to a gene: 3. Germline loops: CDR1 SGDLS, CDR2 YYNGEE. The CDR3 is CASSAQGADTEAFF. In nucleotides, the CDR3 is TGTGCCAGCAGCGCACAGGGGGCGGACACTGAAGCTTTCTTT.

In this sample, this clone turned up a few times. This rearrangement joins TRBV15 to TRBJ1-3, with D possibly being TRBD1 (5 bases). Germline V gene sequence: CDR1 LNHNV, CDR2 YYDKDF (reference sequence). Trimming removed 0 bases at V and 0 bases at J, with 9 bases between. This CDR3 has 16 residues. CDR3 nucleotides: TGTGCCACCAGCAGAGACGGGACGAGCTCTGGAAACACCATATATTTT. It codes for CATSRDGTSSGNTIYF.

The chain combines TRBV19 with TRBJ1-2; D remains unclear. The V gene lost 5 bases and the J gene lost 0 bases, with 16 bases spanning the gap. From germline, CDR1 is LNHDA and CDR2 SQIVND (reference sequence). This CDR3 has 16 amino acids. CDR3 residues: CASSRTGPTTNYGYTF. In DNA, the CDR3 is TGTGCCAGTAGTCGAACCGGGCCTACCACTAACTATGGCTACACCTTC. The full variable domain, completed using reference TRBV19 and TRBJ1-2, is DGGITQSPKYLFRKEGQNVTLSCEQNLNHDAMYWYRQDPGQGLRLIYYSQIVNDFQKGDIAEGYSVSREKKESFPLTVTSAQKNPTAFYLCASSRTGPTTNYGYTFGSGTRLTVV.

The chain carries TRBV9 and TRBJ2-2, with D unclear. This CDR3 comprises 13 residues. The germline CDR1 and CDR2 sequences are SGDLS and YYNGEE. Trimming pared 2 bases from V and 7 bases from J, leaving 9 bases between. In DNA, the CDR3 is TGTGCCAGCAGCGTTGGGATAGTCGGGGAGCTGTTTTTT. Its translation: CASSVGIVGELFF.

This clone was detected a few times. The V and J genes are TRBV11-3 and TRBJ2-7, with D tentatively TRBD2 (5 bases). Looked up from germline, CDR1 is SGHNT and CDR2 is YENEEA. The CDR3 has 17 amino acids. Deletions cut 0 bases from V and 0 bases from J, with 15 bases between. The CDR3 is CASSLEIQRPSSYEQYF. CDR3 nucleotides: TGTGCCAGCAGCTTAGAGATCCAGCGGCCTAGCTCCTACGAGCAGTACTTC.

By sample share, this clone is medium-sized. This sequence joins TRBV2 and TRBJ2-1, with 14 positions matching TRBD2. The germline V gene encodes CDR1 SNHLY and CDR2 FYNNEI. This CDR3 spans 14 amino acids. J gave up 4 bases and V 10 bases, and 3 bases lay outside the gene matches. This CDR3 is CATWTSGGYNEQFF. The CDR3 DNA reads TGTGCCACCTGGACTAGCGGGGGGTACAATGAGCAGTTCTTC.

The rearrangement joins TRBV21-1 to TRBJ2-4; the table's D call, TRBD1, has no DNA check behind it. TRBV21-1 is annotated as a pseudogene. The CDR3 totals 16 residues. The CDR3 DNA is TGTGCCAGCAGCATTGGAGAGGGGGCGGCCAAAAACATTCAGTACTTC. Protein product: CASSIGEGAAKNIQYF.

CDR3 bases: TGTGCCAGCAGTTTACAGGGGGCGAACACTGAAGCTTTCTTT. As protein: CASSLQGANTEAFF. The chain links TRBV28 to TRBJ1-1, with 8 bases identical to TRBD1. J gave up 1 base and V 2 bases, and 0 bases lay outside the gene matches. This CDR3 contains 14 residues. Germline V gene data show CDR1 as MDHEN and CDR2 as SYDVKM.

This clone occurred a few times. V is TRBV19 and J is TRBJ1-6; D call uncertain. Germline CDR1 reads LNHDA; CDR2 reads SQIVND (reference sequence). Trimming shortened V by 6 bases and J by 1 base, and 7 bases separated the two germline ends. The CDR3 spans 14 residues. This CDR3 is CASSRASYNSPLHF. DNA for the CDR3: TGTGCCAGTAGCCGGGCTTCCTATAATTCACCCCTCCACTTT.

V and J are TRBV2 and TRBJ1-5, with TRBD1 matching over 10 bases. Germline V gene sequence: CDR1 SNHLY, CDR2 FYNNEI. The CDR3 covers 15 residues. The J segment lost 7 bases and the V segment lost 4 bases, leaving 7 bases of the junction unmatched. CDR3 in DNA: TGTGCCAGCAGTGCCCGGGACAGGGGAAGACAGCCCCAGCATTTT. Its translation: CASSARDRGRQPQHF. The variable domain in full, with the rest retrieved from reference TRBV2 and TRBJ1-5, is EPEVTQTPSHQVTQMGQEVILRCVPISNHLYFYWYRQILGQKVEFLVSFYNNEISEKSEIFDDQFSVERPDGSNFTLKIRSTKLEDSAMYFCASSARDRGRQPQHFGDGTRLSIL.

The V and J genes are TRBV19 and TRBJ1-2; no clear D gene. CDR1 LNHDA and CDR2 SQIVND come from the germline V gene (reference sequence). Deletions cut 3 bases from V and 7 bases from J, with 18 bases between. The CDR3 totals 15 residues. As DNA, the CDR3 is TGTGCCAGTAGTATGTCGTCAGCTGGACGCGGTGGCTACACCTTC. Translating it yields CASSMSSAGRGGYTF.

This chain uses TRBV5-1 with TRBJ1-4; 11 nucleotides agree with TRBD1. The germline gives CDR1 SGHRS, CDR2 YFSETQ. V lost 4 bases and J lost 4; bases outside the gene matches: 6. The CDR3 is 16 residues long. This CDR3 reads CASSTDRGQSNEKLFF. In DNA, the CDR3 is TGCGCCAGCAGCACGGACAGGGGGCAGAGTAATGAAAAACTGTTTTTT.

This clone was counted a few times. The V call is TRBV4-3, the J call TRBJ1-6; a weak D match, TRBD1 (5 bases). From germline, CDR1 is LGHNA and CDR2 YSLEER. This CDR3 contains 15 residues. V was trimmed by 1 base and J by 7 bases, leaving 11 bases between them. The CDR3 DNA is TGCGCCAGCAGCCAAGGATGGGACGGAAATTCACCCCTCCACTTT. Its protein is CASSQGWDGNSPLHF.

In this sample, this clone turned up a few times. The rearrangement links TRBV5-1 to TRBJ2-5; 12 bases match TRBD2. The CDR3 sequence is 17 residues long. V gave up 2 bases and J gave up 5 bases; unmatched junction bases: 10. From germline, CDR1 is SGHRS and CDR2 YFSETQ. CDR3 amino acids: CASSFRLAGEQGETQYF. CDR3 coding DNA: TGCGCCAGCAGCTTCCGACTAGCGGGGGAGCAGGGGGAGACCCAGTACTTC.

This clone is classed as medium-sized. V is TRBV5-1 and J is TRBJ1-1; 8 bases align to TRBD1. The germline V gene has CDR1 SGHRS and CDR2 YFSETQ. The CDR3 covers 15 residues. Trimming took 7 bases from V and 1 from J; bases not matched to a gene: 9. CDR3 sequence (DNA): TGCGCCAGCGGCATGCAGGGACAGGAGAACACTGAAGCTTTCTTT. As protein: CASGMQGQENTEAFF.

The CDR3 DNA sequence: TGCGCCAGCAGCCCCGTCGCGGGGCTAGCGGGTGGCCATGAGCAGTTCTTC. The encoded protein is CASSPVAGLAGGHEQFF. The chain recombines TRBV5-1 with TRBJ2-1; 8 bases align to TRBD2. Germline V CDR1 and CDR2: SGHRS, YFSETQ. Trimming took 4 bases from V and 8 from J; bases not matched to a gene: 17. The CDR3 runs to 17 residues.

Relative to its sample, this clone is medium-sized. The rearrangement uses TRBV7-3 and TRBJ1-1; D ambiguous. The CDR3 runs to 12 residues. With 0 bases removed from V and 5 bases from J, the gap between germline ends came to 4 bases. Germline lookup yields CDR1 SGHTA and CDR2 FQGTGA. The CDR3 here is CASSLTGTEAFF. The CDR3 region has the DNA TGTGCCAGCAGCTTAACAGGGACTGAAGCTTTCTTT.

The V gene is TRBV6-5, the J gene TRBJ2-1; D is perhaps TRBD2 (6 bases). This CDR3 has 16 amino acids. Germline loops: CDR1 MNHEY, CDR2 SVGAGI. V was pared by 1 base and J by 1 base, with 11 bases between. The CDR3 reads CASSYYPGRSYNEQFF. The CDR3 bases are TGTGCCAGCAGTTACTATCCGGGGAGGTCCTACAATGAGCAGTTCTTC.

The chain is built from TRBV11-3 and TRBJ2-7; 9 positions agree with TRBD1. CDR3 size: 14 residues. J gave up 3 bases and V 4 bases, and 4 bases lay outside the gene matches. CDR1 SGHNT and CDR2 YENEEA come from the germline V gene. In nucleotides, the CDR3 is TGTGCCAGCAGCTCACAGGGGGCGATCTACGAGCAGTACTTC. Translating gives CASSSQGAIYEQYF. Full variable domain (rest looked up from reference TRBV11-3 and TRBJ2-7): EAGVVQSPRYKIIEKKQPVAFWCNPISGHNTLYWYLQNLGQGPELLIRYENEEAVDDSQLPKDRFSAERLKGVDSTLKIQPAELGDSAVYLCASSSQGAIYEQYFGPGTRLTVT.

The chain is built from TRBV5-1 and TRBJ2-7, with 12 bases matching TRBD2. Germline loops: CDR1 SGHRS, CDR2 YFSETQ. CDR3 length: 15 amino acids. V was clipped by 4 bases and J by 1 base; unmatched bases: 3. CDR3 region: CASSRGTSGSYEQYF. The CDR3 coding sequence is TGCGCCAGCAGCCGCGGGACTAGCGGGTCCTACGAGCAGTACTTC.

The chain recombines TRBV28 with TRBJ1-3; D not certain. CDR3 length equals 12 residues. Trimming took off 2 bases at V and 7 bases at J, with 6 bases between the two ends. Germline CDR1 is MDHEN and CDR2 is SYDVKM. The CDR3 protein is CASSLIGNTIYF. The CDR3 coding sequence is TGTGCCAGCAGTTTAATCGGGAACACCATATATTTT.

The genes are TRBV7-9 and TRBJ2-1; D is ambiguous. Germline V gene lookup returns CDR1 SEHNR and CDR2 FQNEAQ (reference sequence). V was cut by 6 bases and J by 6 bases, with 18 bases left in between. This CDR3 region has 15 residues. The CDR3 region is CASSIVLRAANEQFF. Here the CDR3 DNA reads TGTGCCAGCAGTATCGTTTTAAGGGCAGCCAATGAGCAGTTCTTC.

This clone was counted a few times. The chain links TRBV9 to TRBJ2-1, with TRBD2 matching over 9 bases. This CDR3 comprises 17 residues. Trimming at V came to 2 bases and at J to 0 bases, leaving 6 bases not matched to a gene. CDR1 SGDLS and CDR2 YYNGEE come from the germline V gene. In DNA, the CDR3 is TGTGCCAGCAGCGTCTTAGGGCGGGGGGGCTCCTACAATGAGCAGTTCTTC. Its translation: CASSVLGRGGSYNEQFF.

This clone is judged medium-sized (0.01 to 0.1%). The V and J genes are TRBV2 and TRBJ1-2; D is perhaps TRBD1 (5 bases). The germline V gene encodes CDR1 SNHLY and CDR2 FYNNEI. This CDR3 has 12 amino acids. Trimming took off 6 bases at V and 0 bases at J, with 5 bases between the two ends. The CDR3 is CASRTANYGYTF. The CDR3 DNA sequence: TGTGCCAGCAGGACAGCTAACTATGGCTACACCTTC.

In its sample, this clone was seen a few times. This chain links TRBV6-6 with TRBJ1-2, with TRBD1 matching 8 bases. From germline, CDR1 is MNHNY and CDR2 SVGAGI (reference sequence). V lost 0 bases to trimming and J lost 0 bases; unmatched junction nucleotides: 0. The CDR3 is 15 residues long. CDR3 region: CASSYSTGANYGYTF. CDR3 nucleotides: TGTGCCAGCAGTTACTCGACAGGGGCTAACTATGGCTACACCTTC.

This clone was recorded a few times. The chain carries TRBV12-5 and TRBJ2-5, with TRBD1 matching over 7 bases. CDR1 is LGHNT, CDR2 FRNRAP, per germline. Trimming took 4 bases from V and 4 from J; bases not matched to a gene: 0. CDR3 length: 12 amino acids. The CDR3, as DNA: TGTGCTAGTGGTTCAGGGGGAGAGACCCAGTACTTC. Translating gives CASGSGGETQYF.

The chain recombines TRBV18 with TRBJ1-5, with D hard to call. V was pared by 4 bases and J by 3 bases, with 7 bases between. This CDR3 spans 13 amino acids. Germline values: CDR1 KGHSH, CDR2 LQKENI. This chain's CDR3 is CASSRGNNQPQHF. The DNA for the CDR3 is TGTGCCAGCTCACGAGGGAACAATCAGCCCCAGCATTTT.

This clone ranks as medium-sized. The chain carries TRBV30 and TRBJ2-2; D possibly corresponds to TRBD2 (6 bases). V shed 3 bases and J shed 0 bases, with 8 bases lying between them. The CDR3 consists of 14 residues. The V gene's germline CDR1 is GTSNPN and CDR2 SVGIG (reference sequence). The CDR3 region is CAWRGGANTGELFF. Written as DNA, the CDR3 is TGTGCCTGGAGGGGCGGGGCGAACACCGGGGAGCTGTTTTTT.

The chain has TRBV19 and TRBJ2-7, with 8 bases aligning to TRBD1. Germline values: CDR1 LNHDA, CDR2 SQIVND (reference sequence). This CDR3 spans 15 amino acids. V shed 3 bases and J 5 bases; nucleotides not matched to a gene: 9. CDR3 coding DNA: TGTGCCAGTAGTATCAGGGGCCTGACAGGGGACGAGCAGTACTTC. Translating it yields CASSIRGLTGDEQYF.

The gene calls are TRBV6-1 and TRBJ1-6, with D maybe TRBD1 (6 bases). Trimming cost V 2 bases and J 7 bases, with 6 bases left between them. The CDR3 is 13 residues long. CDR1 and CDR2 (germline): MNHNS, SASEGT. The DNA of the CDR3 is TGTGCCAGCAGTGAACAGGGGAATTCACCCCTCCACTTT. Residues: CASSEQGNSPLHF.